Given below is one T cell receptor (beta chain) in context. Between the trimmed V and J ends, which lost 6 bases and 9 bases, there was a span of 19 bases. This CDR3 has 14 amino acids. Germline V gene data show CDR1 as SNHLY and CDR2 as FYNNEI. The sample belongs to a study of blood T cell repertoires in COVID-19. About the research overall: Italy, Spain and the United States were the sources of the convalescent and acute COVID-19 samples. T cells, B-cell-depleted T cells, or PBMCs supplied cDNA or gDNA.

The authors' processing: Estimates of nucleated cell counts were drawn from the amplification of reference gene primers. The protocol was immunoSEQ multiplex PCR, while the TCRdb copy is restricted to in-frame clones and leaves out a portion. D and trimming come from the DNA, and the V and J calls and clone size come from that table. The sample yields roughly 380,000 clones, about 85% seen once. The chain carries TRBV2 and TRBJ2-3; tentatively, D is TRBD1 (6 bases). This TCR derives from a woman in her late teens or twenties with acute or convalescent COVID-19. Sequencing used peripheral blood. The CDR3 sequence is CASSDRLQAATQYF. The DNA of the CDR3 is TGTGCCAGCAGCGACAGGCTTCAGGCGGCAACGCAGTATTTT.